A single sample gave rise to the 8 T cell receptor beta chains below, sequenced in a study of T and B cells in COVID-19 patients. Blood genomic DNA input for TRB amplification was roughly 220-500 ng. TRB rearrangements were amplified by multiplex PCR with BIOMED2 TRB-A/B primers. TCRdb reprocessed the multiplex PCR reads with MiXCR, giving one entry per CDR3 protein. Of 1,500 to 2,500 distinct CDR3 sequences in the sample, under 30% are singletons; the top ten hold about three fifths. Sequenced: blood. The source is a human donor with active COVID-19.

In its sample, this clonotype ranks as medium-sized. The genes are TRBV19 and TRBJ2-4; 10 nucleotides agree with TRBD1. V trimming: 4 bases; J trimming: 7 bases; junction bases outside the gene matches: 7. Looked up from germline, CDR1 is LNHDA and CDR2 is SQIVND (reference sequence). The CDR3 is 15 residues long. CDR3 sequence reads: CASSKGTGAGNIQYF. The CDR3 region has the DNA TGTGCCAGTAGTAAAGGGACAGGGGCAGGGAACATTCAGTACTTC.

This clonotype is medium-sized (0.01 to 0.1%). J is TRBJ2-2 and V is TRBV6-6, with 10 bases identical to TRBD2. There are 17 residues in the CDR3. V shed 6 bases and J 5 bases; nucleotides not matched to a gene: 12. Germline V gene sequence: CDR1 MNHNY, CDR2 SVGAGI (reference sequence). This chain's CDR3 is CASRTILAGGRTGELFF. In DNA, the CDR3 is TGTGCCAGCAGAACCATTTTAGCGGGAGGCAGGACCGGGGAGCTGTTTTTT.

This clonotype was detected only a few times. This chain connects TRBV20-1 to TRBJ2-5, with 10 bases lining up with TRBD1. The CDR3 extends over 16 amino acids. With 1 base clipped from V and 4 bases from J, the junction kept 9 bases outside the gene matches. Germline CDR1 is DFQATT and CDR2 is SNEGSKA (reference sequence). The CDR3 coding sequence is TGCAGTGCTAGAGCCCCCGGGACAGGGGCTCGAGAGACCCAGTACTTC. Residues: CSARAPGTGARETQYF.

By share, this clonotype counts as medium-sized. The rearrangement links TRBV12-3 or TRBV12-4 to TRBJ1-1, with no clear D. CDR3 size: 12 residues. V was trimmed by 6 bases and J by 3 bases, leaving 8 bases between them. The DNA of the CDR3 is TGTGCCAGCAGCTCAGGTTACACTGAAGCTTTCTTT. This encodes CASSSGYTEAFF.

This rearrangement joins TRBV18 to TRBJ1-2, with 7 bases matching TRBD1. Germline CDR1 reads KGHSH; CDR2 reads LQKENI. The CDR3 runs 14 residues. After removal of 2 bases from V and 4 bases from J, the junction contained 4 bases not matched to a gene. The CDR3 loop is CASSPGQEFYGYTF. DNA of the CDR3: TGTGCCAGCTCACCAGGACAGGAATTCTATGGCTACACCTTC.

This clonotype has a handful of counts. This chain uses TRBV20-1 with TRBJ2-1; a weak D match, TRBD2 (5 bases). The germline V gene encodes CDR1 DFQATT and CDR2 SNEGSKA (reference sequence). The length of the CDR3 is 14 residues. Trimming left V 5 bases short and J 4 bases short, with 15 bases between. CDR3 in amino acids: CSASQGQRYNEQFF. In nucleotides, the CDR3 is TGCAGTGCTTCCCAAGGGCAGCGGTACAATGAGCAGTTCTTC.

Within the sample, this clonotype is large. V gene TRBV29-1 combines with J gene TRBJ1-6, with 10 bases aligning to TRBD1. Trimming at V came to 5 bases and at J to 8 bases, leaving 6 bases not matched to a gene. The CDR3 sequence is 14 residues long. Per the germline V gene, CDR1 is SQVTM and CDR2 is ANQGSEA. The CDR3, as DNA: TGCAGCGTTACTACCGGGACAGGGGATTCACCCCTCCACTTT. Protein sequence: CSVTTGTGDSPLHF.

Details on this clonotype: A much larger clonotype is one base distant, so this may be a read error. The chain has TRBV18 and TRBJ2-7; D unresolved. This CDR3 has 15 residues. In germline, CDR1 is KGHSH, CDR2 LQKENI. V was shortened by 0 bases and J by 4 bases, with 13 bases between the two germline ends. In DNA form, the CDR3 reads TGTGCCAGCTCACCACCGGGGATAGGCGGTTACGAGCAGTACTTC. Amino acid sequence: CASSPPGIGGYEQYF.